This TCR beta chain was sequenced for a study of Graves' ophthalmopathy and Graves' hyperthyroidism. Study conclusions and caveats: Ophthalmopathy was separated from stable hyperthyroidism by a 13-signature model with 87.88% sensitivity and around 84% specificity. The model predicted progression of ophthalmopathy with a sensitivity of about 68%, and its specificity was 72.22%.

This clonotype was seen at least ten times. Its antigen is as yet unknown. CDR3 size: 16 residues. From germline, CDR1 is SNHLY and CDR2 FYNNEI. The V end was cut by 3 bases, the J end by 0 bases, with 14 bases between. Every ophthalmopathy donor presented moderate-to-severe activity, CAS ≥3, NOSPECS ≥4 and duration under 3 months. Amplified material comprised TCR beta CDR3 regions derived from RNA transcripts. HTBI primers were employed in first-round RT-PCR, then a second-round multiplex PCR followed. In TCRdb, the multiplex PCR reads were re-called with MiXCR into one record per CDR3 protein. Of about half a million distinct CDR3 sequences listed, about 15% were seen once; the top ten hold 8% to 10%.

Sequenced sample: blood. The rearrangement uses TRBV2 and TRBJ1-1; TRBD1 is a possible D gene (6 bases). This clonotype was obtained from a woman in her thirties with Graves' ophthalmopathy. CDR3 amino acids: CASSEERGGLNTEAFF. The CDR3 DNA is TGTGCCAGCAGTGAGGAACGGGGGGGGCTGAACACTGAAGCTTTCTTT.